One sample yielded the 2 T cell receptor beta chains listed below, sequenced in a study of blood T cell repertoires in COVID-19. Using immunoSEQ multiplex PCR, the repertoire was profiled, and TCRdb retains in-frame clones only, with some absent. The sample carries about 200,000 clones, around 84% recorded once. Sequenced sample: peripheral blood. The receptor set was obtained from a woman older than 75 with acute or convalescent COVID-19.

This chain connects TRBV9 to TRBJ2-3; 9 nucleotides agree with TRBD2. The CDR3 is 16 residues long. V lost 0 bases to trimming and J lost 5 bases; unmatched junction nucleotides: 7. CDR1 and CDR2 (germline): SGDLS, YYNGEE. CDR3 region: CASSVVSSGMIDTQYF. The CDR3 bases are TGTGCCAGCAGCGTAGTGTCTAGCGGGATGATAGATACGCAGTATTTT. Together with reference TRBV9 and TRBJ2-3, the CDR3 gives the full variable domain: DSGVTQTPKHLITATGQRVTLRCSPRSGDLSVYWYQQSLDQGLQFLIQYYNGEERAKGNILERFSAQQFPDLHSELNLSSLELGDSALYFCASSVVSSGMIDTQYFGPGTRLTVL.

The chain recombines TRBV2 with TRBJ2-2; 7 nucleotides agree with TRBD1. Trimming at V came to 5 bases and at J to 0 bases, leaving 3 bases not matched to a gene. The CDR3 totals 15 residues. Germline V gene lookup returns CDR1 SNHLY and CDR2 FYNNEI. CDR3 sequence reads: CASSWDRANTGELFF. CDR3 DNA: TGTGCCAGCAGTTGGGACAGAGCGAACACCGGGGAGCTGTTTTTT.